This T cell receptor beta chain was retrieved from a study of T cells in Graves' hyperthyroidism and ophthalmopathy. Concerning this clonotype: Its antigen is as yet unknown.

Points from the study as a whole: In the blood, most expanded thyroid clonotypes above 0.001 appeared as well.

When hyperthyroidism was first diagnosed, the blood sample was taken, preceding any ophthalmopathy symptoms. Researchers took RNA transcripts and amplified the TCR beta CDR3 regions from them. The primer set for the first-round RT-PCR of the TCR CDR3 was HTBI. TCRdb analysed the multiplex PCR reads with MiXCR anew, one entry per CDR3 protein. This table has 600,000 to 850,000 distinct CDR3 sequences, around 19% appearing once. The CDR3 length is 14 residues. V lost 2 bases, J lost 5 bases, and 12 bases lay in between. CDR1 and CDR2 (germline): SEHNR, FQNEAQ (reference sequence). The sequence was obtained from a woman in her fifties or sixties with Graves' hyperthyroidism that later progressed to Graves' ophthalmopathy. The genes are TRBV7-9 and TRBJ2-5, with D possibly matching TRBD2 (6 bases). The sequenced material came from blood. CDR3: CASSLLRLGETQYF. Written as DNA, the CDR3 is TGTGCCAGCAGCTTATTGAGACTAGGGGAGACCCAGTACTTC.